One and the same sample provided the 21 T cell receptor beta chains below, sequenced in a study of cytomegalovirus exposure and HLA in healthy donors. PCR primers comprised 60 Vbeta and 13 Jbeta primers. This table comes from immunoSEQ multiplex PCR, and its TCRdb copy is limited to in-frame clones, with some not included. The data contain about 190,000 clones, 81% of them singletons. The source material was PBMCs. These receptors were taken from a man aged 50 to 59 in good health and CMV-seronegative.

The chain has TRBV9 and TRBJ1-2, with D possibly TRBD1 on 5 matching bases. The CDR3 has 14 amino acids. CDR1 and CDR2 from the germline V gene are SGDLS and YYNGEE. Trimming stripped 2 bases from V and 2 bases from J, with 10 bases between. The CDR3 is CASSVAGGNYGYTF. DNA for the CDR3: TGTGCCAGCAGCGTTGCTGGGGGGAACTATGGCTACACCTTC.

This sequence joins TRBV6-5 and TRBJ2-7; TRBD1 is a possible D gene (5 bases). The CDR3 runs to 14 residues. Germline values: CDR1 MNHEY, CDR2 SVGAGI. Trimming stripped 2 bases from V and 2 bases from J, with 10 bases between. DNA of the CDR3: TGTGCCAGCAGTTACCACCAGGGTCCCTACGAGCAGTACTTC. Amino acids: CASSYHQGPYEQYF.

A few counts support this clone. The chain has TRBV29-1 and TRBJ1-1, with D possibly TRBD1 on 5 matching bases. The V gene lost 2 bases and the J gene lost 3 bases, with 13 bases spanning the gap. The CDR3 length is 14 residues. The V gene's germline CDR1 is SQVTM and CDR2 ANQGSEA. The CDR3 is CSVESGASHTEAFF. CDR3 bases: TGCAGCGTTGAAAGCGGGGCATCGCACACTGAAGCTTTCTTT.

V and J are TRBV14 and TRBJ1-2; 7 bases line up with TRBD1. Trimming removed 1 base from V and 2 bases from J; junction bases left unmatched: 1. This CDR3 is built from 14 residues. Germline CDR1 SGHDN, CDR2 FVKESK. For the CDR3, the DNA is TGTGCCAGCAGCCAAGCAGGGGGAAACTATGGCTACACCTTC. Its protein is CASSQAGGNYGYTF.

V is TRBV27 and J is TRBJ2-7, with 7 bases that match TRBD1. The trim removed 6 bases at V and 0 bases at J, leaving 8 bases unmatched. From germline, CDR1 is MNHEY and CDR2 SMNVEV (reference sequence). This CDR3 contains 15 residues. The CDR3 coding sequence is TGTGCCAGCAGCCTAGGGGGCAGGGGCTCCTACGAGCAGTACTTC. Its translation: CASSLGGRGSYEQYF.

Points on this clone: Other DNA sequences in this specimen translate into the identical CDR3. The chain combines TRBV20-1 with TRBJ2-1; no reliable D call. The CDR3 length is 11 residues. The V gene's germline CDR1 is DFQATT and CDR2 SNEGSKA (reference sequence). V was trimmed by 2 bases and J by 5 bases, leaving 4 bases between them. The CDR3 sequence: CSARRDNEQFF. Written as DNA, the CDR3 is TGCAGTGCTAGACGGGACAATGAGCAGTTCTTC.

The rearrangement uses TRBV7-3 and TRBJ2-2; possibly TRBD1 for D (5 bases). Deletions cut 8 bases from V and 2 bases from J, with 12 bases between. The germline CDR1 and CDR2 sequences are SGHTA and FQGTGA. The CDR3 extends over 14 amino acids. In nucleotides, the CDR3 is TGTGCCAGCGCCCCGACAGCCAACACCGGGGAGCTGTTTTTT. It specifies CASAPTANTGELFF.

Sample share makes this clone medium-sized. The genes are TRBV27 and TRBJ2-7; the match to TRBD1 covers 9 bases. V trimming: 5 bases; J trimming: 6 bases; junction bases outside the gene matches: 8. Germline CDR1 MNHEY, CDR2 SMNVEV (reference sequence). This CDR3 spans 14 amino acids. The CDR3: CASSPGTGRVEQYF. The CDR3 DNA reads as TGTGCCAGCAGTCCCGGGACAGGGCGAGTCGAGCAGTACTTC.

This clone was seen a handful of times. The chain uses TRBV6-1 and TRBJ2-7; TRBD2 agrees at 8 bases. CDR3 length equals 18 residues. J lost 3 bases, V lost 1 base, and 14 bases had no gene match. Per the germline V gene, CDR1 is MNHNS and CDR2 is SASEGT. The CDR3 DNA follows: TGTGCCAGCAGTGAAGGATTGTTCGCGGGACTAGAATTCTACGAGCAGTACTTC. Amino acid sequence: CASSEGLFAGLEFYEQYF.

The CDR3 DNA follows: TGTGCCAGCAGCGTCCTAGCGGGGCTCACAGATACGCAGTATTTT. This sequence encodes CASSVLAGLTDTQYF. J is TRBJ2-3 and V is TRBV9; TRBD2 matches 9 bases. The V gene's germline CDR1 is SGDLS and CDR2 YYNGEE. This CDR3 region has 15 residues. V trimming: 2 bases; J trimming: 2 bases; junction bases outside the gene matches: 3.

The V gene is TRBV6-5, the J gene TRBJ1-4; 10 nucleotides agree with TRBD1. This CDR3 has 13 amino acids. J lost 11 bases, V lost 3 bases, and 3 bases had no gene match. Germline V gene lookup returns CDR1 MNHEY and CDR2 SVGAGI. This CDR3 reads CASSYGTGEKLFF. CDR3 DNA: TGTGCCAGCAGTTATGGGACAGGGGAGAAACTGTTTTTT.

The chain carries TRBV6-1 and TRBJ2-2; perhaps TRBD2 as D (5 bases). The germline gives CDR1 MNHNS, CDR2 SASEGT. CDR3 length: 15 amino acids. V was clipped by 0 bases and J by 6 bases, with 11 bases between them. The CDR3 reads CASSEARGWAGELFF. CDR3 nucleotides: TGTGCCAGCAGTGAAGCGAGAGGGTGGGCCGGGGAGCTGTTTTTT.

V and J are TRBV6-6 and TRBJ1-1, with D perhaps matching TRBD1 (5 bases). The CDR3 is made up of 14 amino acids. Germline-derived CDR1 and CDR2 are MNHNY and SVGAGI (reference sequence). V was trimmed by 6 bases and J by 6 bases, leaving 17 bases between them. The CDR3 loop is CASRGPRDFAEAFF. The CDR3 bases are TGTGCCAGCAGAGGTCCGAGGGACTTCGCTGAAGCTTTCTTT.

The chain links TRBV7-9 to TRBJ2-7; 10 bases line up with TRBD1. Germline CDR1 reads SEHNR; CDR2 reads FQNEAQ (reference sequence). V trimming: 1 base; J trimming: 0 bases; junction bases outside the gene matches: 0. CDR3 size: 15 residues. The DNA for the CDR3 is TGTGCCAGCAGCTTAGGGACAGGGGGCTCCTACGAGCAGTACTTC. It encodes CASSLGTGGSYEQYF.

This clone was recorded only once. The V call is TRBV5-1, the J call TRBJ1-2; tentatively, D is TRBD1 (5 bases). This CDR3 is 13 amino acids long. V lost 4 bases and J 4 bases, leaving 11 bases between the germline ends. CDR1 and CDR2 from the germline V gene are SGHRS and YFSETQ. The CDR3 DNA reads as TGCGCCAGCAGCCTGGACACCCTCTATGGCTACACCTTC. Translation gives CASSLDTLYGYTF.

For this clone: Other nucleotide sequences from this sample produce the same CDR3. This rearrangement joins TRBV5-1 to TRBJ2-1, with D possibly being TRBD2 (5 bases). Germline V lookup: CDR1 SGHRS, CDR2 YFSETQ. The V end was cut by 4 bases, the J end by 0 bases, with 11 bases between. The CDR3 loop spans 15 amino acids. The CDR3: CASSLGESSYNEQFF. CDR3 nucleotides: TGCGCCAGCAGCCTTGGGGAGAGCTCCTACAATGAGCAGTTCTTC.

This chain links TRBV2 with TRBJ1-2, with D possibly matching TRBD1 (5 bases). Trimming took 7 bases from V and 4 from J, leaving 13 bases between them. The CDR3 consists of 13 residues. Germline V gene lookup returns CDR1 SNHLY and CDR2 FYNNEI. The CDR3 here is CASNFREGYGYTF. CDR3 coding DNA: TGTGCCAGCAATTTCAGGGAGGGCTATGGCTACACCTTC.

Turning to this clone: A read error may account for a junction end that differs from germline. The chain carries TRBV7-9 and TRBJ2-3; 7 bases map to TRBD2. The CDR3 covers 16 residues. Per the germline V gene, CDR1 is SEHNR and CDR2 is FQNEAQ (reference sequence). Written as DNA, the CDR3 is TGTTCCAGCAGCTTAGCGAGCGGGGCCCCCGGGGATACGCAGTATTTT. Its protein is CSSSLASGAPGDTQYF.

The chain combines TRBV6-5 with TRBJ1-2, with 9 bases identical to TRBD1. CDR3 size: 12 residues. V gave up 7 bases and J gave up 6 bases; unmatched junction bases: 3. The V gene's germline CDR1 is MNHEY and CDR2 SVGAGI. CDR3 DNA: TGTGCCAGCATGACAGGGGGGGATGGCTACACCTTC. Translation gives CASMTGGDGYTF.

The rearrangement links TRBV12-5 to TRBJ2-2, with D tentatively TRBD2 (5 bases). The CDR3 contains 12 residues. V lost 7 bases and J lost 7, with 10 bases in between. The V gene's germline CDR1 is LGHNT and CDR2 FRNRAP. CDR3 region: CASDPGIGELFF. The CDR3 coding sequence is TGTGCTAGTGACCCCGGGATCGGGGAGCTGTTTTTT.

The V gene is TRBV21-1, the J gene TRBJ2-7; the table's D call, TRBD2, was not checked against the DNA. TRBV21-1 is flagged as a pseudogene. This CDR3 is 14 amino acids long. For the CDR3, the DNA is TGTGCCACCCCAAACTCAGGGTGGGGGGACGAGCAGTACTTC. Its protein product is CATPNSGWGDEQYF.